The next 27 T cell receptor beta chains were all read from a single sample in a study of Graves' ophthalmopathy and Graves' hyperthyroidism. RNA transcripts yielded amplified TCR beta CDR3 regions. The first round was an RT-PCR with HTBI primers, and the second round was a multiplex PCR. TCRdb processed the multiplex PCR reads anew with MiXCR; each CDR3 protein has one entry. The sample carries hundreds of thousands of distinct CDR3 sequences, over 40% recorded once. The sample was peripheral blood. The source of these receptors is an adult man with Graves' ophthalmopathy.

Details on this clonotype: A single base separates this from a much larger clone, so it may be a read error. CDR3 residues: CASSPLTGNAEAFF. The CDR3 DNA reads TGTGCCAGTAGTCCCCTGACAGGGAACGCTGAAGCTTTCTTT. The chain is built from TRBV19 and TRBJ1-1; 7 positions agree with TRBD1. Germline lookup yields CDR1 LNHDA and CDR2 SQIVND (reference sequence). The CDR3 extends over 14 amino acids.

In its sample, this clonotype was seen many times. V and J are TRBV2 and TRBJ1-2; D is undetermined. The CDR3 contains 14 residues. The V gene lost 7 bases and the J gene lost 5 bases, with 17 bases spanning the gap. CDR1 and CDR2 from the germline V gene are SNHLY and FYNNEI. CDR3 loop: CASTLTEIGYGYTF. CDR3 DNA: TGTGCCAGCACCCTCACGGAGATCGGGTATGGCTACACCTTC.

This clonotype has just one count. The V and J genes are TRBV10-3 and TRBJ1-5; TRBD1 matches 8 bases. The CDR3 consists of 16 residues. Losses at the gene ends were 10 bases for V and 4 bases for J; bases not matched to a gene: 15. Germline CDR1 reads ENHRY; CDR2 reads SYGVKD. In DNA, the CDR3 is TGTGCCAGCAGCCAAGATCCAGGGGGCCTTAATCAGCCCCAGCATTTT. Translated, it gives CASSQDPGGLNQPQHF.

In regard to this clonotype: The CDR3 end shows no conserved phenylalanine or tryptophan, and so a read error is likely. The DNA is left out, because the CDR3 cannot be placed on it with certainty; the CDR3 is given as TCRdb lists it. The chain's CDR3 is CASSLPGPVY. The rearrangement uses TRBV7-6 and TRBJ1-4; the D call TRBD1 from the table was never checked on the DNA. CDR1 SGHVS and CDR2 FNYEAQ come from the germline V gene. The CDR3 adds up to 10 amino acids, both ends counted.

This clonotype appeared many times. The chain carries TRBV10-3 and TRBJ1-2, with TRBD1 identical over 11 bases. Germline trimming cut 11 bases from V and 6 bases from J; bases unmatched to any gene: 14. CDR1 ENHRY and CDR2 SYGVKD come from the germline V gene. The CDR3 covers 15 residues. CDR3 in DNA: TGTGCCGCCCGCCTTCGCGGACAGGGGGCCGATGGCTACACCTTC. This codes for CAARLRGQGADGYTF.

This clonotype appeared many times. The V call is TRBV7-2, the J call TRBJ2-7; 10 bases are shared with TRBD1. In germline, CDR1 is SGHTA, CDR2 FQGNSA. The CDR3 loop spans 15 amino acids. V gave up 8 bases and J gave up 2 bases; unmatched junction bases: 9. The CDR3: CASRRTGGTTYEQYF. For the CDR3, the DNA is TGTGCCAGCCGGAGGACAGGGGGAACTACCTACGAGCAGTACTTC.

The V gene is TRBV29-1, the J gene TRBJ1-2; tentatively, D is TRBD1 (5 bases). Deletions cut 2 bases from V and 4 bases from J, with 17 bases between. This CDR3 is 15 amino acids long. From germline, CDR1 is SQVTM and CDR2 ANQGSEA. The CDR3 is CSVERGLGLSYGYTF. The CDR3 nucleotides read TGCAGCGTTGAAAGGGGTCTGGGGCTGAGCTATGGCTACACCTTC.

This clonotype was seen at least ten times. The chain uses TRBV4-1 and TRBJ1-2; no firm D call. Per germline, CDR1 MGHRA and CDR2 YSYEKL. This CDR3 is 13 amino acids long. The V and J ends lost 1 base and 3 bases respectively, with 6 bases between them. DNA for the CDR3: TGCGCCAGCAGCCAAGTAGCAGACTATGGCTACACCTTC. It yields the protein CASSQVADYGYTF.

The chain recombines TRBV10-3 with TRBJ1-4; 7 bases align to TRBD1. V dropped 10 bases and J dropped 8; count of bases not matched to a gene: 16. CDR1 is ENHRY and CDR2 is SYGVKD in the germline V gene. CDR3 length: 15 residues. As DNA, the CDR3 is TGTGCCAGCATTGACATTACAGACAGGGAGGAAAAACTGTTTTTT. Translation gives CASIDITDREEKLFF.

As to this clonotype: A much bigger clone sits one base away, suggesting this may be a read error. The V call is TRBV12-3 or TRBV12-4, the J call TRBJ1-2, with 8 bases lining up with TRBD1. CDR3 length: 14 residues. After removal of 6 bases from V and 3 bases from J, the junction contained 6 bases not matched to a gene. The CDR3 loop reads CASSRSRGHYGYTF. DNA of the CDR3: TGTGCCAGCAGCCGCAGCAGGGGGCACTATGGCTACACCTTC.

This clonotype was seen ten or more times. J is TRBJ1-1 and V is TRBV9; perhaps TRBD1 as D (6 bases). Germline V gene lookup returns CDR1 SGDLS and CDR2 YYNGEE. This CDR3 spans 14 amino acids. V gave up 0 bases and J gave up 4 bases, with 10 bases separating them. The CDR3 region has the DNA TGTGCCAGCAGCGTAGTCAGGGGCGGCACTGAAGCTTTCTTT. Protein product: CASSVVRGGTEAFF.

This clonotype was picked up many times. The chain carries TRBV2 and TRBJ1-2, with a possible D match to TRBD1 (5 bases). Germline V gene sequence: CDR1 SNHLY, CDR2 FYNNEI. V dropped 2 bases and J dropped 5 bases, with 15 bases sitting between them. This CDR3 has 15 residues. The chain's CDR3 is CASSEFDSGKYGYTF. The CDR3 DNA is TGTGCCAGCAGTGAATTTGACAGCGGGAAGTATGGCTACACCTTC.

The J gene is TRBJ1-1, the V gene TRBV10-3; D may be TRBD1 (6 bases). The V and J ends lost 4 bases and 3 bases respectively, with 12 bases between them. CDR3 length: 14 amino acids. Per germline, CDR1 ENHRY and CDR2 SYGVKD. CDR3 sequence: CAISVVGGYTEAFF. CDR3 DNA sequence: TGTGCCATCAGTGTAGTAGGGGGGTACACTGAAGCTTTCTTT.

This clonotype was seen repeatedly, ten times or more. The J gene is TRBJ1-1, the V gene TRBV10-3; D perhaps matches TRBD1 (6 bases). In germline, CDR1 is ENHRY, CDR2 SYGVKD. The length of the CDR3 is 14 residues. Deletions cut 7 bases from V and 1 base from J, with 13 bases between. The CDR3 DNA reads as TGTGCCATCAAACAGGGCTTGGGGAACACTGAAGCTTTCTTT. Translation: CAIKQGLGNTEAFF.

This clonotype was recorded many times. The chain is built from TRBV11-2 and TRBJ2-2; D unclear. The CDR3 is 14 residues long. V was cut by 5 bases and J by 0 bases, with 7 bases left in between. The germline gives CDR1 SGHAT, CDR2 FQNNGV. CDR3 nucleotide sequence: TGTGCCAGCAGCGGCAGAACGAACACCGGGGAGCTGTTTTTT. The encoded protein is CASSGRTNTGELFF.

Many counts were recorded for this clonotype. The rearrangement uses TRBV6-5 and TRBJ1-4; maybe TRBD1 (5 bases). CDR3 length: 16 residues. V lost 0 bases and J lost 0, with 8 bases in between. CDR1 MNHEY and CDR2 SVGAGI come from the germline V gene. Here the CDR3 DNA reads TGTGCCAGCAGTTACTCGCAGGGATCAACTAATGAAAAACTGTTTTTT. Protein product: CASSYSQGSTNEKLFF.

The chain joins TRBV20-1 to TRBJ2-2, with TRBD2 matching 10 bases. CDR1 is DFQATT and CDR2 is SNEGSKA in the germline V gene (reference sequence). With V trimmed by 1 base and J by 5 bases, 10 bases remained unmatched. This CDR3 is built from 17 residues. The CDR3 sequence: CSARGPPSGRWTGELFF. Written as DNA, the CDR3 is TGCAGTGCTAGAGGGCCGCCTAGCGGGAGATGGACCGGGGAGCTGTTTTTT.

This chain connects TRBV7-9 to TRBJ1-4, with D perhaps TRBD1 (6 bases). The CDR3 runs to 14 residues. V shed 8 bases and J shed 7 bases, with 17 bases lying between them. Germline CDR1 and CDR2: SEHNR and FQNEAQ (reference sequence). DNA of the CDR3: TGTGCCAGCTCACCAATGGGGGCTGGTGAAAAACTGTTTTTT. This encodes CASSPMGAGEKLFF.

To note about this clonotype: The conserved closing phenylalanine or tryptophan is absent in this CDR3, likely reflecting a read error. Because the CDR3's place on the DNA is in doubt, the DNA is left out and the CDR3 is given as listed by TCRdb. The chain links TRBV6-5 to TRBJ1-2; the table names TRBD1, a call not compared with the DNA. The CDR3 has 13 amino acids, counting both end residues. Germline CDR1 is MNHEY and CDR2 is SVGAGI. The CDR3 is CASSYSGGPGNTL.

This chain's CDR3 is CASSQEGNQPQHF. In DNA, the CDR3 is TGTGCCAGCTCACAGGAAGGTAATCAGCCCCAGCATTTT. This sequence joins TRBV25-1 and TRBJ1-5, with D perhaps TRBD1 (5 bases). Germline V CDR1 and CDR2: MGHDK, SYGVNS. Trimming took off 8 bases at V and 4 bases at J, with 12 bases between the two ends. This CDR3 is built from 13 residues.

Turning to this clonotype: Since no conserved phenylalanine or tryptophan closes the CDR3, a read error is the likely cause. The V call is TRBV7-8, the J call TRBJ2-6; 9 nucleotides line up with TRBD1. Germline assignment: CDR1 SGHVS and CDR2 FQNEAQ. The CDR3 is 16 amino acids. V lost 7 bases to trimming and J lost 1 base; unmatched junction nucleotides: 5. The CDR3 nucleotides are TGTGCCAGCAACCGGGACAGGGTGTCTGGGGCCAACGTCCTGACTCTC. It translates to CASNRDRVSGANVLTL.

This clonotype was recorded only once. The junction does not match germline at one end; this may be a read error. The rearrangement joins TRBV29-1 to TRBJ2-6, with D possibly being TRBD1 (6 bases). Germline V gives CDR1 SQVTM, CDR2 ANQGSEA. The length of the CDR3 is 11 residues. This chain's CDR3 is CSVTGTFAEAF. CDR3 in DNA: TGCAGCGTGACCGGGACATTCGCTGAAGCTTTC.

The sample holds a few counts of this clonotype. This chain uses TRBV11-2 with TRBJ2-2; 7 bases match TRBD2. The CDR3 is 16 residues long. CDR1 SGHAT and CDR2 FQNNGV come from the germline V gene. V shed 4 bases, J shed 0 bases, and the junction held 5 bases outside the gene matches. In nucleotides, the CDR3 is TGTGCCAGCAGCTCCTACGGGGGGACGAACACCGGGGAGCTGTTTTTT. Translated: CASSSYGGTNTGELFF. Based on the CDR3 plus reference TRBV11-2 and TRBJ2-2, the full variable domain is EAGVAQSPRYKIIEKRQSVAFWCNPISGHATLYWYQQILGQGPKLLIQFQNNGVVDDSQLPKDRFSAERLKGVDSTLKIQPAKLEDSAVYLCASSSYGGTNTGELFFGEGSRLTVL.

This clonotype was seen just once. Possible read error: a much larger clone is one base away. The conserved phenylalanine or tryptophan normally closing the CDR3 is absent here, so this likely arose from a read error. The chain employs TRBV12-3 or TRBV12-4 and TRBJ2-7, with TRBD1 identical over 7 bases. V shed 3 bases, J shed 0 bases, and the junction held 2 bases outside the gene matches. The CDR3 totals 14 residues. Here the CDR3 DNA reads TGTGCCAGCAGTTTCCGGGACAGCTCCTACGAGCAGTACTGC. It yields the protein CASSFRDSSYEQYC.

V usage is TRBV19 and J usage is TRBJ2-5, with D perhaps given as TRBD1 or TRBD2 (5 bases each). Looked up from germline, CDR1 is LNHDA and CDR2 is SQIVND (reference sequence). The CDR3 covers 14 residues. Trimming took 3 bases from V and 11 from J, leaving 19 bases between them. CDR3 coding DNA: TGTGCCAGTAGTATCTTGACCCGGGGCAATGAGCAGTACTTC. This translates into CASSILTRGNEQYF.

The chain couples TRBV7-8 to TRBJ1-2; TRBD1 might be the D (5 bases). Trimming cost V 8 bases and J 8 bases, with 18 bases left between them. Germline V CDR1 and CDR2: SGHVS, FQNEAQ. The CDR3 extends over 13 amino acids. This CDR3 is CASSPGTDEGYTF. The CDR3 region has the DNA TGTGCCAGCTCACCAGGGACGGACGAGGGCTACACCTTC.

J is TRBJ1-2 and V is TRBV20-1, with 9 bases fitting TRBD1. Germline V gene lookup returns CDR1 DFQATT and CDR2 SNEGSKA (reference sequence). With V trimmed by 0 bases and J by 8 bases, 4 bases remained unmatched. The CDR3 is 13 amino acids. This CDR3 is CSARDLTGGGYTF. The CDR3 DNA reads as TGCAGTGCTAGAGACCTCACAGGGGGCGGCTACACCTTC.